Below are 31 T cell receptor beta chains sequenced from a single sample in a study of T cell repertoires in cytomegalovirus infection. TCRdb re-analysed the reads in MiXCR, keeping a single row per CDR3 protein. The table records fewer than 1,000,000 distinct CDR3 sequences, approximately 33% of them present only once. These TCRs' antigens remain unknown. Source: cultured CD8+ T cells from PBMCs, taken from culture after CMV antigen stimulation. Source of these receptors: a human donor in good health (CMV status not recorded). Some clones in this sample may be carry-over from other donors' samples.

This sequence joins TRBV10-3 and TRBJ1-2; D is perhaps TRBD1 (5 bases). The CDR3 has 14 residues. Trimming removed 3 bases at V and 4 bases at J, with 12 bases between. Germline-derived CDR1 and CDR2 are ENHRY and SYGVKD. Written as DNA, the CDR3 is TGTGCCATCAGTGATCCGGGGGTTCTCTATGGCTACACCTTC. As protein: CAISDPGVLYGYTF.

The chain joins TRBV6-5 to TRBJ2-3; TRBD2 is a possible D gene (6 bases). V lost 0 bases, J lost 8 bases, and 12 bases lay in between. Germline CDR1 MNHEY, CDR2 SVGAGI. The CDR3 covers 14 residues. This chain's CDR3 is CASSYSGGAVTQYF. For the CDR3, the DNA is TGTGCCAGCAGTTACTCAGGAGGGGCTGTTACGCAGTATTTT.

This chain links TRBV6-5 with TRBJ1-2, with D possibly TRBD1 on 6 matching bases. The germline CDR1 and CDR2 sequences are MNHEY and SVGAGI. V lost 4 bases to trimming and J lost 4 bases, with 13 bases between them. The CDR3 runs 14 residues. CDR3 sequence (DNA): TGTGCCAGCAGTTCCCCGGACAGTAGCTATGGCTACACCTTC. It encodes CASSSPDSSYGYTF.

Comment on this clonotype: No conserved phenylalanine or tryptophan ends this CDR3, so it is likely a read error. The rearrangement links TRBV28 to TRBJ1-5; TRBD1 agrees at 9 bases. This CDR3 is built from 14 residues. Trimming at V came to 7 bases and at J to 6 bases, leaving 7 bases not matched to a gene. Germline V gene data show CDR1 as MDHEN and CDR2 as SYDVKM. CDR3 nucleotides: TGTGCCAGCACCCTCGGACAGGGGAGTCAGCCCCAGCATTCT. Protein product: CASTLGQGSQPQHS.

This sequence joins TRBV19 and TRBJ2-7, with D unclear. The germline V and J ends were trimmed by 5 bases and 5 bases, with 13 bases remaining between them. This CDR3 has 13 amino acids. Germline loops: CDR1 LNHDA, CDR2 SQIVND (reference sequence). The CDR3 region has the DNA TGTGCCAGTAGTCCAGACACCTTTAACGAGCAGTACTTC. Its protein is CASSPDTFNEQYF.

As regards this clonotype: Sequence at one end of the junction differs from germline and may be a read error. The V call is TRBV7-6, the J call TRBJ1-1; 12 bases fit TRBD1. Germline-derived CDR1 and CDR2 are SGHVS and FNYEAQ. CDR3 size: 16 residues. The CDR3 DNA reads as TGTGTCAGCAGTCCCGGGACAGGGGGCGAGGACACTGAAGCTTTCTTT. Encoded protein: CVSSPGTGGEDTEAFF.

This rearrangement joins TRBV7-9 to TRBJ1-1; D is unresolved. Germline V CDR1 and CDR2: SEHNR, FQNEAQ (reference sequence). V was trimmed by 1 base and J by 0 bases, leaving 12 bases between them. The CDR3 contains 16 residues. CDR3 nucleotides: TGTGCCAGCAGCTTAGACCTCCCACAGCTGAACACTGAAGCTTTCTTT. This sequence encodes CASSLDLPQLNTEAFF.

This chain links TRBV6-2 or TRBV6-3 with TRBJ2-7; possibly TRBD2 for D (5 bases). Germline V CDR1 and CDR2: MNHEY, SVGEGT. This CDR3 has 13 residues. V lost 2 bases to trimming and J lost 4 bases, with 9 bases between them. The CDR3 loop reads CASSYGEFYEQYV. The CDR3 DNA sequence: TGTGCCAGCAGTTACGGGGAGTTTTACGAGCAGTACGTC.

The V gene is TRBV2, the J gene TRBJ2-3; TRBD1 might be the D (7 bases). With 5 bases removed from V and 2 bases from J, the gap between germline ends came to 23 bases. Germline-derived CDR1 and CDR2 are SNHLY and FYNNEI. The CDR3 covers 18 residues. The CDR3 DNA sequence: TGTGCCAGCAGTCCCCCAGGGGGGCCGGGCTTAGTCACAGATACGCAGTATTTT. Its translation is CASSPPGGPGLVTDTQYF. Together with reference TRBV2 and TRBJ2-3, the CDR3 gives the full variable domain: EPEVTQTPSHQVTQMGQEVILRCVPISNHLYFYWYRQILGQKVEFLVSFYNNEISEKSEIFDDQFSVERPDGSNFTLKIRSTKLEDSAMYFCASSPPGGPGLVTDTQYFGPGTRLTVL.

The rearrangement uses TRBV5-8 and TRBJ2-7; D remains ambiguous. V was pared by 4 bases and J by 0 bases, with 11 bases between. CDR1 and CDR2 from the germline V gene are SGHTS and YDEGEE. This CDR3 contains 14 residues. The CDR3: CASSPDVSSYEQYV. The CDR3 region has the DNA TGTGCCAGCAGCCCGGACGTAAGCTCCTACGAGCAGTACGTC.

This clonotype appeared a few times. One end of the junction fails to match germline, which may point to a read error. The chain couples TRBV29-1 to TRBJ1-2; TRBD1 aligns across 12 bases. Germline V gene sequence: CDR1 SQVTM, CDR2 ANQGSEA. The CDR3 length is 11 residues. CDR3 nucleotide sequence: TGCAGCGTTGAAGTTGGGACAGGGGGCAGTTTC. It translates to CSVEVGTGGSF.

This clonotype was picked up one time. The CDR3 is CASSRSGGETEAFF. The CDR3 nucleotides read TGTGCCAGCAGCCGTTCAGGGGGCGAGACTGAAGCTTTCTTT. The chain uses TRBV7-3 and TRBJ1-1; 8 nucleotides line up with TRBD1. Trimming at V came to 5 bases and at J to 5 bases, leaving 7 bases not matched to a gene. The CDR3 has 14 residues. Germline V gene sequence: CDR1 SGHTA, CDR2 FQGTGA.

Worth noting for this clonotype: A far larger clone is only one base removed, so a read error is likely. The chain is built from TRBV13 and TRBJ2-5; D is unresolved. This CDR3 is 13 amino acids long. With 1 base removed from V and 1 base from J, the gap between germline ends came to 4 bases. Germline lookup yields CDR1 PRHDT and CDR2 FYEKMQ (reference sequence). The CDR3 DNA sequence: TGTGCCAGCAGCTTAGCGATCCAAGAGACCCAGTACTTC. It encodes CASSLAIQETQYF.

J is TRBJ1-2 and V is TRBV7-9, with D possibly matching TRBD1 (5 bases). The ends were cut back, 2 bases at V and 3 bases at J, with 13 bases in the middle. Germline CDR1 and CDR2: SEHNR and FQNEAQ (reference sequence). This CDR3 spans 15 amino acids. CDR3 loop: CASSLKKGGDYGYTF. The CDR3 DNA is TGTGCCAGCAGCTTAAAAAAGGGAGGGGACTATGGCTACACCTTC.

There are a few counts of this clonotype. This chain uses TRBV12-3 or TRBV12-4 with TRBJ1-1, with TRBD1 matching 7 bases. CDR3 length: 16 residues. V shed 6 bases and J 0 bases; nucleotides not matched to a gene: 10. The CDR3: CASREPNRGVNTEAFF. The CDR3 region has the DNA TGTGCCAGCAGGGAACCTAACAGGGGTGTGAACACTGAAGCTTTCTTT.

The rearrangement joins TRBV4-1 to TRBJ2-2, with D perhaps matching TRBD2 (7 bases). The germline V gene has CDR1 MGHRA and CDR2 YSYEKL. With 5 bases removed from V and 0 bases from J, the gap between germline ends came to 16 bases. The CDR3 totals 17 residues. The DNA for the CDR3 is TGCGCCAGCAGCGCACGCGGGGGCACTCCGAACACCGGGGAGCTGTTTTTT. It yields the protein CASSARGGTPNTGELFF.

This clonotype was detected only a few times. This CDR3 reads CASSEGAANYGYTF. DNA of the CDR3: TGTGCCAGCAGTGAAGGGGCAGCTAACTATGGCTACACCTTC. The V gene is TRBV6-1, the J gene TRBJ1-2, with D unresolved. This CDR3 is built from 14 residues. Per the germline V gene, CDR1 is MNHNS and CDR2 is SASEGT. V was clipped by 1 base and J by 0 bases, with 6 bases between them.

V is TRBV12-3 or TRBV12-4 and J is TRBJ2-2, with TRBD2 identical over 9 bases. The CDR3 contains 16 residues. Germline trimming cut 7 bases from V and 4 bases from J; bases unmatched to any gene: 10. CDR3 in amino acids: CASTIAGALSTGELFF. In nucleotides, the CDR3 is TGTGCCAGCACCATAGCGGGGGCCTTAAGCACCGGGGAGCTGTTTTTT.

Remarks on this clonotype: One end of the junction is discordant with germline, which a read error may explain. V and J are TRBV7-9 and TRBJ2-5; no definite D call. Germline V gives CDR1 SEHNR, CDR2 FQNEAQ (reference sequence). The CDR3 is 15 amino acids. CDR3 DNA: TGTGCCAGCAACTTAATCGGGTTTCTAAACGAGACCCAGTACTTC. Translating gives CASNLIGFLNETQYF.

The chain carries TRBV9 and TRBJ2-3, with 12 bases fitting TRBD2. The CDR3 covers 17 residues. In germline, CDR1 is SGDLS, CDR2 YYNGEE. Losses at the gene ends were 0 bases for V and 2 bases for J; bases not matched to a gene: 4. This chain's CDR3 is CASSVGRTSGTTDTQYF. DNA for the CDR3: TGTGCCAGCAGCGTAGGTAGGACTAGCGGGACCACAGATACGCAGTATTTT.

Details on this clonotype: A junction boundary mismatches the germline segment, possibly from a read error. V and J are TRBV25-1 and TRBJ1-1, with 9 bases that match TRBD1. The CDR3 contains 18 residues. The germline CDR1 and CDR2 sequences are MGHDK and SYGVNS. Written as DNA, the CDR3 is TGTACCAGCAGCTGTCCCGGGACAGGGAATGAACGGAACACTGAAGCTTTCTTT. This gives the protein CTSSCPGTGNERNTEAFF.

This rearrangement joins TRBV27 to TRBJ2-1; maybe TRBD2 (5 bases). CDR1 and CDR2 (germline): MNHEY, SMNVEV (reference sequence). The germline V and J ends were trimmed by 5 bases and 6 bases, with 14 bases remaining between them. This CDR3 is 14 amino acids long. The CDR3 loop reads CASSPDAGGNEQFF. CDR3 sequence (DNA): TGTGCCAGCAGTCCAGACGCCGGAGGCAATGAGCAGTTCTTC.

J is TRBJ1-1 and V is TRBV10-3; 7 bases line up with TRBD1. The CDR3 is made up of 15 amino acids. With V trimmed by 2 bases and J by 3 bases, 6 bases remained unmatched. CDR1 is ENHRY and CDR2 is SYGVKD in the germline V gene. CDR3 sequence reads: CAISEKDREDTEAFF. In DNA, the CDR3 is TGTGCCATCAGTGAGAAAGACAGGGAAGACACTGAAGCTTTCTTT.

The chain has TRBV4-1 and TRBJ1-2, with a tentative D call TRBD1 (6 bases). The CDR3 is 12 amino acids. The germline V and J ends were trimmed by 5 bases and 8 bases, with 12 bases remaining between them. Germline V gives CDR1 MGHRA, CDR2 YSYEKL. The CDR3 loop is CASSDGTNGYTF. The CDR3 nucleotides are TGCGCCAGCAGCGACGGGACAAACGGCTACACCTTC.

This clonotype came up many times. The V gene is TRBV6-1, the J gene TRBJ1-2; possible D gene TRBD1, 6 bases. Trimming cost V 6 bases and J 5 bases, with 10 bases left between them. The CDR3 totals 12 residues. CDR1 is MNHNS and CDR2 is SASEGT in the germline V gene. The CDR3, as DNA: TGTGCCAGCAGAACAGGGTTTTATGGCTACACCTTC. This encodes CASRTGFYGYTF.

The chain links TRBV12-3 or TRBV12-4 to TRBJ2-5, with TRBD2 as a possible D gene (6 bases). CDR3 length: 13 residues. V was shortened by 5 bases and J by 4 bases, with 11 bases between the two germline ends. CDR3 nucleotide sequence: TGTGCCAGCAGTCCGAAAGCGGGAGAGACCCAGTACTTC. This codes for CASSPKAGETQYF.

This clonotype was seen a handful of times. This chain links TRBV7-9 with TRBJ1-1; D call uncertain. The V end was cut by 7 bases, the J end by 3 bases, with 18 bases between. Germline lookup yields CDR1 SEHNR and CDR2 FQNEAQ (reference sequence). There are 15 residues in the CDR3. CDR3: CASTRRDLGDTEAFF. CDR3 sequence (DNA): TGTGCCAGCACACGACGGGATTTGGGTGACACTGAAGCTTTCTTT.

The CDR3 region has the DNA TGTGCCAGTAAGGAGGACAGGGGCATTAATCAGCCCCAGCATTTT. This encodes CASKEDRGINQPQHF. The chain links TRBV19 to TRBJ1-5, with TRBD1 matching 9 bases. CDR3 length: 15 residues. Germline assignment: CDR1 LNHDA and CDR2 SQIVND (reference sequence). V was pared by 7 bases and J by 4 bases, with 8 bases of the junction left unmatched.

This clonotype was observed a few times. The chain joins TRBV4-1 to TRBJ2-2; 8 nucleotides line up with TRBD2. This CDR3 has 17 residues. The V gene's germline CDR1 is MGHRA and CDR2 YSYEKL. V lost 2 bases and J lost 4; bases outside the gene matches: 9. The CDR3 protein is CASSQYARGGSTGELFF. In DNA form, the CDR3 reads TGCGCCAGCAGCCAATACGCTCGCGGGGGGTCCACCGGGGAGCTGTTTTTT.

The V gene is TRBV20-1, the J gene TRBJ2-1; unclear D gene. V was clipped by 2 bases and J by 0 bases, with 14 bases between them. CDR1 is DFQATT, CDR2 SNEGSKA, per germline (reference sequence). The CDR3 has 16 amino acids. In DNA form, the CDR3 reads TGCAGTGCTAGAAGTCCGAGACGGATCTCCTACAATGAGCAGTTCTTC. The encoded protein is CSARSPRRISYNEQFF.

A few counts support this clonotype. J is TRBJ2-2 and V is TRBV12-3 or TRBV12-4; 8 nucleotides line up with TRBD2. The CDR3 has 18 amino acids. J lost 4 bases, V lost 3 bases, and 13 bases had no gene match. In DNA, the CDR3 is TGTGCCAGCAGTTTGCGCACTAGCGGTTTACGCGGCACCGGGGAGCTGTTTTTT. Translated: CASSLRTSGLRGTGELFF.